This TCR beta chain originates from a study of Graves' ophthalmopathy and Graves' hyperthyroidism. Overall study findings and caveats: In blood, most expanded thyroid clonotypes above 0.001 frequency were also detected.

RNA transcripts were the source from which TCR beta CDR3 regions were amplified. The first round was an RT-PCR with HTBI primers, and the second round was a multiplex PCR. TCRdb used MiXCR to reprocess the multiplex PCR reads, holding one entry per CDR3 protein. This table holds about 640,000 distinct CDR3 sequences, about 38% found once. To note about this clonotype: Antigen specificity is unknown.

This TCR came from an adult man with Graves' ophthalmopathy. Source material: peripheral blood.

The CDR3 protein is CASRPGLADTGETQYF. Here the CDR3 DNA reads TGCGCCAGCAGACCCGGACTAGCGGACACAGGGGAGACCCAGTACTTC. The genes are TRBV10-2 and TRBJ2-5; TRBD2 matches at 10 bases. In germline, CDR1 is WSHSY, CDR2 SAAADI. The CDR3 runs to 16 residues. The J segment lost 5 bases and the V segment lost 6 bases, leaving 12 bases of the junction unmatched.